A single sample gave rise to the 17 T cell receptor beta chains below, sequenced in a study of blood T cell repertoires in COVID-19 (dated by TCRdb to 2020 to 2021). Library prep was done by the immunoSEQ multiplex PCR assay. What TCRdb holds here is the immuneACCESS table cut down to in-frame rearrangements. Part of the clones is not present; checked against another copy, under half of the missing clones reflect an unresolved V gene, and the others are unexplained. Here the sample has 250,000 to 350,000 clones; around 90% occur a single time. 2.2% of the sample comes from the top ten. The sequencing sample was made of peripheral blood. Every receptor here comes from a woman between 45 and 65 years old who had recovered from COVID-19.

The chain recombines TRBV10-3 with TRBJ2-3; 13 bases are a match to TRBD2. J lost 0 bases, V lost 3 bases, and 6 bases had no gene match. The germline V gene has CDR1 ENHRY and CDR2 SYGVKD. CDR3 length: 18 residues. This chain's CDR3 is CAISDPRGLAGSTDTQYF. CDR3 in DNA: TGTGCCATCAGTGACCCCCGGGGACTAGCGGGAAGCACAGATACGCAGTATTTT.

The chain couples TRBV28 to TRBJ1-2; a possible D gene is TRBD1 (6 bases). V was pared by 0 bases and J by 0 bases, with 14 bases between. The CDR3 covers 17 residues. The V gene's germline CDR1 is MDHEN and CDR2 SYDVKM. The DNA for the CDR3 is TGTGCCAGCAGTTTATGGGACCTCGGACAGACTAACTATGGCTACACCTTC. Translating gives CASSLWDLGQTNYGYTF.

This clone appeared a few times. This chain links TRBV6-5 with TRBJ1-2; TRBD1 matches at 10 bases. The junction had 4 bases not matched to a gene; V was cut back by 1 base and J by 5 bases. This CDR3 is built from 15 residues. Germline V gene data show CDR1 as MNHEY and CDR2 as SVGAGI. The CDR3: CASSYWGTGAYGYTF. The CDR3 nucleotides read TGTGCCAGCAGTTACTGGGGGACAGGGGCGTATGGCTACACCTTC.

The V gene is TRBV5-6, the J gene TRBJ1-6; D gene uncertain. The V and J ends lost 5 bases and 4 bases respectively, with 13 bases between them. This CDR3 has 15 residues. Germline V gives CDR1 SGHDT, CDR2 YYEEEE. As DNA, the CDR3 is TGTGCCAGCAGTAGGGAGCCCCTTTATAATTCACCCCTCCACTTT. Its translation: CASSREPLYNSPLHF.

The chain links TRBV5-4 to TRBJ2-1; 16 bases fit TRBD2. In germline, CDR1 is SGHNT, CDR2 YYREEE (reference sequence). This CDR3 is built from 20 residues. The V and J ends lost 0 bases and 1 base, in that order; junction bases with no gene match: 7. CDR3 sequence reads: CASSLAGTSGRVPSYNEQFF. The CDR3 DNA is TGTGCCAGCAGCTTGGCCGGGACTAGCGGGAGGGTTCCTTCCTACAATGAGCAGTTCTTC.

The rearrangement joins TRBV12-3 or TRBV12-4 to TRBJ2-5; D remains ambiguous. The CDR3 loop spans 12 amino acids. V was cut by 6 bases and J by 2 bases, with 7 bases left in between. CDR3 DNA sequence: TGTGCCAGCAGCCCCCTGCAAGAGACCCAGTACTTC. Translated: CASSPLQETQYF.

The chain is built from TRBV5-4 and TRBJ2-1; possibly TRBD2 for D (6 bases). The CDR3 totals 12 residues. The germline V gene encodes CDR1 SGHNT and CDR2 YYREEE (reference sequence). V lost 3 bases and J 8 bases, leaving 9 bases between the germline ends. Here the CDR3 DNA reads TGTGCCAGCAGCTCCGTAGCGGATGAGCAGTTCTTC. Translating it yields CASSSVADEQFF.

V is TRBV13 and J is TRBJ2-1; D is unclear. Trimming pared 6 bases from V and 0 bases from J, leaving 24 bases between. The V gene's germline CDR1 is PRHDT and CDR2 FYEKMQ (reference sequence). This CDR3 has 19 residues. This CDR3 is CASSPALASHDFSYNEQFF. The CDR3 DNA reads TGTGCCAGCAGTCCGGCCTTAGCTTCACACGATTTCTCCTACAATGAGCAGTTCTTC.

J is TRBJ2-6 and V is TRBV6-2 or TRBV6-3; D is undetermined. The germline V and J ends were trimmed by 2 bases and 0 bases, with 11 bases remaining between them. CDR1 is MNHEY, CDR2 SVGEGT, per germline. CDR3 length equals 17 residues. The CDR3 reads CASSYGHGNSGANVLTF. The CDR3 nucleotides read TGTGCCAGCAGTTACGGGCACGGAAACTCTGGGGCCAACGTCCTGACTTTC.

The CDR3 region is CASGWDFYEQYF. The CDR3 DNA is TGTGCCAGCGGATGGGACTTCTACGAGCAGTACTTC. The genes are TRBV27 and TRBJ2-7; perhaps TRBD2 as D (6 bases). Trimming left V 8 bases short and J 3 bases short, with 11 bases between. Per germline, CDR1 MNHEY and CDR2 SMNVEV (reference sequence). This CDR3 is built from 12 residues.

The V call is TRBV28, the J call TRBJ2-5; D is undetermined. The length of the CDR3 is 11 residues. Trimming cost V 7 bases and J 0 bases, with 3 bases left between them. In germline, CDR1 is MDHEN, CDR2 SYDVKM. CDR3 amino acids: CASTYQETQYF. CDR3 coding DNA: TGTGCCAGCACCTACCAAGAGACCCAGTACTTC.

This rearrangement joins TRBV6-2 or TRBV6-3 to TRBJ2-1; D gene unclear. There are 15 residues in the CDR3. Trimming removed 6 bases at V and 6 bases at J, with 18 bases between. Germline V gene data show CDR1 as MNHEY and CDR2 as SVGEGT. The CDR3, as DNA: TGTGCCAGCAGCCCGCTGAGCAGCGACGCCAATGAGCAGTTCTTC. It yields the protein CASSPLSSDANEQFF.

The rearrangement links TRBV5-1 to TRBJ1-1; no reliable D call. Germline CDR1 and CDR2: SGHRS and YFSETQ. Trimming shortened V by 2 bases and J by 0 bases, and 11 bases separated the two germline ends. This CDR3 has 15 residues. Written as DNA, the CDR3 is TGCGCCAGCAGCTTTGGGAGGGTTATGAACACTGAAGCTTTCTTT. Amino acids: CASSFGRVMNTEAFF.

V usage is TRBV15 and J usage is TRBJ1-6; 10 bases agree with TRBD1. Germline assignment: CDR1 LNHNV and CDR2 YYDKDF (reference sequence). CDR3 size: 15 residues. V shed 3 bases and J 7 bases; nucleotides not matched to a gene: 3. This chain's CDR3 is CATSRTGGKNSPLHF. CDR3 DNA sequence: TGTGCCACCAGCAGGACAGGGGGCAAGAATTCACCCCTCCACTTT.

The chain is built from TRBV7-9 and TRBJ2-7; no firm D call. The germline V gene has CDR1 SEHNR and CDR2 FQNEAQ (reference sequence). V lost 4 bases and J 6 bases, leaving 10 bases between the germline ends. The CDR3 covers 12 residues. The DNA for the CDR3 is TGTGCCAGCAGCTCGCGCCCCTTCGAGCAGTACTTC. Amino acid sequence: CASSSRPFEQYF. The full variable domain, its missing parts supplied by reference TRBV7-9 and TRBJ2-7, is DTGVSQNPRHKITKRGQNVTFRCDPISEHNRLYWYRQTLGQGPEFLTYFQNEAQLEKSRLLSDRFSAERPKGSFSTLEIQRTEQGDSAMYLCASSSRPFEQYFGPGTRLTVT.

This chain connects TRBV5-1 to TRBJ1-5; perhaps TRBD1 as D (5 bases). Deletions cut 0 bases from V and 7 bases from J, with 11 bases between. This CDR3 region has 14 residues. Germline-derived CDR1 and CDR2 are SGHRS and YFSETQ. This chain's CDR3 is CASSLVQGGQPQHF. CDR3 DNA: TGCGCCAGCAGCTTGGTGCAGGGTGGGCAGCCCCAGCATTTT.

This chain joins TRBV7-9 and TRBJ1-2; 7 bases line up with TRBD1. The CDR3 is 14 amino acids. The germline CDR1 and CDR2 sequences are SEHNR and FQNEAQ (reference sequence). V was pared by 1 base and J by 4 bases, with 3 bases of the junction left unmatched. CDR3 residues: CASSLDRGFYGYTF. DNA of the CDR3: TGTGCCAGCAGCTTAGACAGGGGCTTCTATGGCTACACCTTC.